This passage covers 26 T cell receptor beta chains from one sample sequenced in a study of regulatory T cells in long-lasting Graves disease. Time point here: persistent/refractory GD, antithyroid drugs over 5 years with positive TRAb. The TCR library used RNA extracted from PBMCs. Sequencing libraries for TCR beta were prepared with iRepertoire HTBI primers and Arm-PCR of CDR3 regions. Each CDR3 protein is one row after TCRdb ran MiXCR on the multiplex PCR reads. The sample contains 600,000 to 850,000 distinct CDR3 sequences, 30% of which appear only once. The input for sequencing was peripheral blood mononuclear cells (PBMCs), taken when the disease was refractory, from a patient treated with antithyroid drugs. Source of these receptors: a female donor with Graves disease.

The CDR3 DNA sequence: TGTGCCAGCAGCAGGGGACAGGGAGGATTCGGAAACACCATATATTTT. It codes for CASSRGQGGFGNTIYF. The chain is built from TRBV6-1 and TRBJ1-3; TRBD1 aligns across 9 bases. The CDR3 totals 16 residues. Germline assignment: CDR1 MNHNS and CDR2 SASEGT. The J segment lost 4 bases and the V segment lost 6 bases, leaving 10 bases of the junction unmatched.

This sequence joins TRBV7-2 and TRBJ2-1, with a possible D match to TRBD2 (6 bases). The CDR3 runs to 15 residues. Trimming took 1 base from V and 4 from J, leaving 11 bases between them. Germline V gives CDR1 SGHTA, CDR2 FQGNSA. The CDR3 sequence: CASSLGSAGYNEQFF. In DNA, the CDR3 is TGTGCCAGCAGCTTAGGCAGTGCGGGGTACAATGAGCAGTTCTTC.

The CDR3 is CASSPRLGSYNEQFF. The CDR3 DNA reads as TGTGCCAGCAGCCCTCGACTAGGGTCTTACAATGAGCAGTTCTTC. This chain links TRBV14 with TRBJ2-1; possibly TRBD2 for D (6 bases). The germline V gene encodes CDR1 SGHDN and CDR2 FVKESK. Trimming took off 4 bases at V and 4 bases at J, with 14 bases between the two ends. This CDR3 contains 15 residues.

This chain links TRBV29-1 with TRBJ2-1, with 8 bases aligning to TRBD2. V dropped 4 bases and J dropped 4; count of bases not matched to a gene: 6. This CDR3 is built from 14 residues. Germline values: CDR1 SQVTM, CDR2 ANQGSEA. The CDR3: CSVVKSGGYNEQFF. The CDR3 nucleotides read TGCAGCGTTGTCAAGAGCGGGGGTTACAATGAGCAGTTCTTC.

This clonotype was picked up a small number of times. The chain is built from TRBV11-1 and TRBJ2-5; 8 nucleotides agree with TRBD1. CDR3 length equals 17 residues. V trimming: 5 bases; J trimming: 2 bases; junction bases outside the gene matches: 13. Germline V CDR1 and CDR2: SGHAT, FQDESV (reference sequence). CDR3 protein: CASSRQGAMGPQETQYF. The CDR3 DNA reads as TGTGCCAGCAGCCGTCAGGGGGCGATGGGCCCTCAAGAGACCCAGTACTTC.

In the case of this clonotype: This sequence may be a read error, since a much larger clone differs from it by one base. This CDR3 reads CASRADFSGNTIYF. CDR3 DNA sequence: TGTGCCAGCAGGGCAGATTTCTCTGGAAACACCATATATTTT. The chain recombines TRBV12-3 or TRBV12-4 with TRBJ1-3; the D is unclear. The CDR3 is 14 amino acids. V was trimmed by 6 bases and J by 0 bases, leaving 9 bases between them.

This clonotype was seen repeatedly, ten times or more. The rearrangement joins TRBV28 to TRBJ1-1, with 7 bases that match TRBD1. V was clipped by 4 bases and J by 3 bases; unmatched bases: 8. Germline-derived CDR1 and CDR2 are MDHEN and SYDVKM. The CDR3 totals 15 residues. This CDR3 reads CASSYETGRDTEAFF. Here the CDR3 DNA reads TGTGCCAGCAGTTATGAGACAGGGAGGGACACTGAAGCTTTCTTT.

The CDR3 nucleotides are TGCAGTGCTAGAGATCCGGGAAGGGGGGAGAATCAGCCCCAGCATTTT. Amino acids: CSARDPGRGENQPQHF. This chain links TRBV20-1 with TRBJ1-5, with a weak D call TRBD1 (6 bases). The CDR3 is made up of 16 amino acids. Germline loops: CDR1 DFQATT, CDR2 SNEGSKA (reference sequence). V was shortened by 0 bases and J by 4 bases, with 16 bases between the two germline ends.

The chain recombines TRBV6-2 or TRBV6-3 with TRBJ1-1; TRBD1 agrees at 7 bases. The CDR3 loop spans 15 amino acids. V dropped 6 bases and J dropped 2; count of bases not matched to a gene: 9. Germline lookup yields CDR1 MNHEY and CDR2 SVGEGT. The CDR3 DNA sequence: TGTGCCAGCAGGGGATGGGGACAGCTAAACACTGAAGCTTTCTTT. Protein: CASRGWGQLNTEAFF.

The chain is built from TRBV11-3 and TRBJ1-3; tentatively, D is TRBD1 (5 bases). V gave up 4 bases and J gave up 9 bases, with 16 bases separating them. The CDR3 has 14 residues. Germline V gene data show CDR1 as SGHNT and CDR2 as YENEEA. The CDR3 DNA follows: TGTGCCAGCAGCTCCGGACAAATGGGGAGCACCATATATTTT. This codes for CASSSGQMGSTIYF.

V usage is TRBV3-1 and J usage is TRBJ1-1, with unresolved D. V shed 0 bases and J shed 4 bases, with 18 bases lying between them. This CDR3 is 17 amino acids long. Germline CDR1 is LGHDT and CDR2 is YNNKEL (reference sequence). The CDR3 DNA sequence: TGTGCCAGCAGCCAAGAAGGTTCGATGATGTTGGGCACTGAAGCTTTCTTT. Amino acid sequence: CASSQEGSMMLGTEAFF.

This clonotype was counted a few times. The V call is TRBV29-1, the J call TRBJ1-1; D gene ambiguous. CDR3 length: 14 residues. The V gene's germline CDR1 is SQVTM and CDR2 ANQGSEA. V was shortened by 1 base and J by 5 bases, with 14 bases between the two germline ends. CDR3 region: CSVEGSGGTTEAFF. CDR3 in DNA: TGCAGCGTTGAAGGAAGTGGCGGAACGACTGAAGCTTTCTTT.

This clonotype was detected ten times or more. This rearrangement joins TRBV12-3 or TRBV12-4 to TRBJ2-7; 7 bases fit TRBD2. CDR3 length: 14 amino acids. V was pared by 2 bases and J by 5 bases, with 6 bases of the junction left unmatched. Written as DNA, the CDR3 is TGTGCCAGCAGTTTACGGGCGGGAGTTGACGAGCAGTACTTC. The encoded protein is CASSLRAGVDEQYF.

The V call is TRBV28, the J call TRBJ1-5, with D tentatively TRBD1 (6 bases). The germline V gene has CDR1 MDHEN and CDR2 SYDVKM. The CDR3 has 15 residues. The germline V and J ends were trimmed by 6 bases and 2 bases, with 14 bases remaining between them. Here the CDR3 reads CASRVQGSGNQPQHF. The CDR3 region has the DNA TGTGCCAGCAGGGTACAGGGAAGCGGCAATCAGCCCCAGCATTTT. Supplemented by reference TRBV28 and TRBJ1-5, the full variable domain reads DVKVTQSSRYLVKRTGEKVFLECVQDMDHENMFWYRQDPGLGLRLIYFSYDVKMKEKGDIPEGYSVSREKKERFSLILESASTNQTSMYLCASRVQGSGNQPQHFGDGTRLSIL.

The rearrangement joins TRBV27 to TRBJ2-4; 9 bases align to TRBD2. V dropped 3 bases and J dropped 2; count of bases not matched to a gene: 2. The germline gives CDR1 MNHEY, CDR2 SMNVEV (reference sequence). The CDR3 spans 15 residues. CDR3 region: CASSLLAGTKNIQYF. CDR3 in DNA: TGTGCCAGCAGTTTGCTAGCGGGGACCAAAAACATTCAGTACTTC.

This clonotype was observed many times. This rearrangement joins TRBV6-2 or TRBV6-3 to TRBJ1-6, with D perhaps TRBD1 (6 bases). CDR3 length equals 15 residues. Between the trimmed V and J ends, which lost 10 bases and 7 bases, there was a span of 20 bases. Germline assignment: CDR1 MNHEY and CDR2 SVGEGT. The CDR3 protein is CANSRGGLSNSPLHF. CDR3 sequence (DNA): TGTGCCAATTCTAGGGGGGGACTATCCAATTCACCCCTCCACTTT.

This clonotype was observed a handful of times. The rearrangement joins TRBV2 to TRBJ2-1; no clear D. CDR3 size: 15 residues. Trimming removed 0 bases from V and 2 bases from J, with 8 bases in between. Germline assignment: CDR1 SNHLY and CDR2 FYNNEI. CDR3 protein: CASSEAGSAYNEQFF. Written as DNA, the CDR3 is TGTGCCAGCAGTGAAGCGGGGTCGGCCTACAATGAGCAGTTCTTC.

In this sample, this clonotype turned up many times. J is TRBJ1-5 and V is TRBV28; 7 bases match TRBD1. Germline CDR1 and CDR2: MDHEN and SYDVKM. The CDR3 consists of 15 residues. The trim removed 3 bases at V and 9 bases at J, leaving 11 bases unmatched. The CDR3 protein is CASSFTAGGKGPQHF. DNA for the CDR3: TGTGCCAGCAGTTTCACGGCAGGGGGTAAGGGGCCCCAGCATTTT.

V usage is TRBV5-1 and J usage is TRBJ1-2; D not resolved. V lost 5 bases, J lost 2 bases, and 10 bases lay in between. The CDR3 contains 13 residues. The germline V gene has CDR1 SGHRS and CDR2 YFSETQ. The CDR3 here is CASSGLGNYGYTF. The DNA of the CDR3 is TGCGCCAGCAGTGGGCTGGGGAACTATGGCTACACCTTC.

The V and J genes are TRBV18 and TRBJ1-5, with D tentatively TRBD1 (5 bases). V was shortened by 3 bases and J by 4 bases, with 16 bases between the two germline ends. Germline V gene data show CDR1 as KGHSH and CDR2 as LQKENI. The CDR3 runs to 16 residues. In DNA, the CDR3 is TGTGCCAGCTCACCCCAGCCAGACAGACTGAATCAGCCCCAGCATTTT. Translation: CASSPQPDRLNQPQHF.

The CDR3 coding sequence is TGCAGTGCTAGAGCGCTAGCGGGAGGGCAAGAGACCCAGTACTTC. Amino acids: CSARALAGGQETQYF. The rearrangement links TRBV20-1 to TRBJ2-5; 12 bases map to TRBD2. This CDR3 has 15 residues. The ends lost 1 base at V and 2 bases at J; junction bases unmatched: 2. CDR1 is DFQATT, CDR2 SNEGSKA, per germline (reference sequence).

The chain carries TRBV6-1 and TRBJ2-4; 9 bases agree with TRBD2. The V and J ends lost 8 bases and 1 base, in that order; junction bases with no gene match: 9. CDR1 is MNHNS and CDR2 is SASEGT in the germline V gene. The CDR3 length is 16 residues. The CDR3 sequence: CASGIAGDGAKNIQYF. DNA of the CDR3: TGTGCCAGCGGGATAGCGGGAGACGGTGCCAAAAACATTCAGTACTTC.

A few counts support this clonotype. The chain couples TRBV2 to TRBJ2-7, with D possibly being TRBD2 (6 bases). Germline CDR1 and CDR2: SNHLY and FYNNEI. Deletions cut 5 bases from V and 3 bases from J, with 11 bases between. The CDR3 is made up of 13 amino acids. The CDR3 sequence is CASSYTTSYEQYF. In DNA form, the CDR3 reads TGTGCCAGCAGTTATACGACTAGCTACGAGCAGTACTTC.

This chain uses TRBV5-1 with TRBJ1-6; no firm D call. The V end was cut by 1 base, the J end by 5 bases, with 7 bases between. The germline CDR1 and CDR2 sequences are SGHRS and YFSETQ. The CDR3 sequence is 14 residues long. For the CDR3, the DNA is TGCGCCAGCAGCTTGTGGCAGGATAATTCACCCCTCCACTTT. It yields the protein CASSLWQDNSPLHF.

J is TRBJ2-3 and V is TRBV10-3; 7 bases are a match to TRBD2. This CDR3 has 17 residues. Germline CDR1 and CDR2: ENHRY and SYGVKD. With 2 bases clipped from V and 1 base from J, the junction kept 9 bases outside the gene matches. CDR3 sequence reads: CAISELTSPRGTDTQYF. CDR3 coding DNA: TGTGCCATCAGTGAGCTGACTAGCCCTAGGGGCACAGATACGCAGTATTTT.

DNA for the CDR3: TGTGCCAGCAGCTTAAAGCTAGGGTCGTATGGCTACACCTTC. Amino acids: CASSLKLGSYGYTF. This sequence joins TRBV3-1 and TRBJ1-2; D is undetermined. CDR3 length: 14 residues. Germline CDR1 LGHDT, CDR2 YNNKEL (reference sequence). The V end was cut by 5 bases, the J end by 5 bases, with 15 bases between.